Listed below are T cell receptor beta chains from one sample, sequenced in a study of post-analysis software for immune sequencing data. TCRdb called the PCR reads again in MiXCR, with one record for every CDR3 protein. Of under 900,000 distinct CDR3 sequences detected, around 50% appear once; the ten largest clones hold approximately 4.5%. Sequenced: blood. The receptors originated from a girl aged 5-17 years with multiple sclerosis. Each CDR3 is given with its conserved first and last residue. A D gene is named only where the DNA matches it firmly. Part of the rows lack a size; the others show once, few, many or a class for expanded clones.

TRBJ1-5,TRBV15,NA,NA,CATSRDRGSSSNQPQHF,TGTGCCACCAGCAGAGATCGAGGAAGTTCTAGCAATCAGCCCCAGCATTTT
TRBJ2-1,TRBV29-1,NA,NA,CSVEVPSVVTDEQFF,TGCAGCGTTGAAGTCCCATCCGTTGTGACAGATGAGCAGTTCTTC
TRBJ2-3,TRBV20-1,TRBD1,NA,CSARDPGTGSTDTQYF,TGCAGTGCTAGAGACCCCGGGACAGGGTCCACAGATACGCAGTATTTT
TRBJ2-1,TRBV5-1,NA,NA,CASRSDGSSYNEQFF,TGCGCCAGCAGATCCGATGGAAGCTCCTACAATGAGCAGTTCTTC
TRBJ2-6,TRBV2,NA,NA,CASIRDTKASVLTF,TGTGCCAGCATCAGGGACACGAAGGCCAGCGTCCTGACTTTC
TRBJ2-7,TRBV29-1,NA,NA,CSVEWGSTYEQYF,TGCAGCGTTGAATGGGGTAGCACCTACGAGCAGTACTTC
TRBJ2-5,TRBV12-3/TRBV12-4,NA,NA,CASSFRPSREETQYF,TGTGCCAGCAGTTTCAGGCCTTCCAGGGAAGAGACCCAGTACTTC
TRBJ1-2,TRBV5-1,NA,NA,CASSLEGFGYTF,TGTGCCAGCAGTTTAGAGGGTTTTGGCTACACCTTC
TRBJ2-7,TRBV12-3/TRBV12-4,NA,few,CASSQRLGYPGYEQYF,TGTGCCAGCAGCCAACGTCTAGGGTACCCTGGCTACGAGCAGTACTTC
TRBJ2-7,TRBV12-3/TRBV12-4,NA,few,CASSLVRHEQYF,TGTGCCAGCAGTTTAGTACGTCACGAGCAGTACTTC
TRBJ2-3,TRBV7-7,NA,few,CASSLSLGGSTDTQYF,TGTGCTAGCAGCTTATCACTAGGCGGAAGCACAGATACGCAGTATTTT
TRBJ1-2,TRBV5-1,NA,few,CASSDIQGSYGYTF,TGCGCCAGCAGTGATATACAGGGCTCCTATGGCTACACCTTC
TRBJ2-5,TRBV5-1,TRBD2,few,CASSLSKASGFQETQYF,TGCGCCAGCAGCTTGAGTAAGGCTAGCGGGTTCCAAGAGACCCAGTACTTC
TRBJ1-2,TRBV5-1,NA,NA,CASRATNYGYTF,TGCGCCAGCAGGGCTACTAACTATGGCTACACCTTC
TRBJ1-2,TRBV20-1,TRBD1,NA,CSAVGQRNGYTF,TGCAGTGCAGTGGGACAGAGAAATGGCTACACCTTC
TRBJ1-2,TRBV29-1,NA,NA,CSVDPTASSNYGYTF,TGCAGCGTCGACCCGACAGCATCTTCTAACTATGGCTACACCTTC
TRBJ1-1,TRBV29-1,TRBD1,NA,CSALTGFTEAFF,TGCAGCGCCTTGACAGGGTTCACTGAAGCTTTCTTT
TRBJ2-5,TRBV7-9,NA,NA,CASSSRIGYQETQYF,TGTGCCAGCAGCTCCCGGATCGGGTACCAAGAGACCCAGTACTTC
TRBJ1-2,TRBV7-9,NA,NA,CASSVGQNPNYGYTF,TGTGCCAGCAGCGTGGGACAAAACCCTAACTATGGCTACACCTTC
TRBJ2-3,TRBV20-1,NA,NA,CSARVPPDTQYF,TGCAGTGCTAGGGTCCCACCAGATACGCAGTATTTT
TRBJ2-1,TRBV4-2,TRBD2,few,CASSQGEAGDYNEQFF,TGTGCCAGCAGTCAAGGTGAAGCGGGGGACTACAATGAGCAGTTCTTC
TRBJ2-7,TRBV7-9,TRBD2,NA,CASSWGGSRTSEQYF,TGTGCCAGCAGCTGGGGGGGGAGCAGGACCTCCGAGCAGTACTTC
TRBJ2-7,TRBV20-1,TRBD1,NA,CSANRDRDTYEQYF,TGCAGTGCTAACCGGGACAGGGATACGTACGAGCAGTACTTC
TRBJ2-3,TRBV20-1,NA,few,CSARRGGGTDTQYF,TGCAGTGCTCGACGGGGTGGAGGCACAGATACGCAGTATTTT
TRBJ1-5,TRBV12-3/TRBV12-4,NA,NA,CASRTTWDQPQHF,TGTGCCAGCAGGACGACGTGGGATCAGCCCCAGCATTTT
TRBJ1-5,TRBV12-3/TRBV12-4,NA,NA,CASTSTRGRGPQHF,TGTGCCAGCACTTCTACCCGGGGGAGGGGGCCCCAGCATTTT
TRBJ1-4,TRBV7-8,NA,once,CASSLSGISNEKLFF,TGTGCCAGCAGCTTATCGGGCATCTCTAATGAAAAACTGTTTTTT
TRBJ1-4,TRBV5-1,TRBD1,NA,CASSLQGETNEKLFF,TGCGCCAGCAGCCTGCAGGGGGAAACTAATGAAAAACTGTTTTTT